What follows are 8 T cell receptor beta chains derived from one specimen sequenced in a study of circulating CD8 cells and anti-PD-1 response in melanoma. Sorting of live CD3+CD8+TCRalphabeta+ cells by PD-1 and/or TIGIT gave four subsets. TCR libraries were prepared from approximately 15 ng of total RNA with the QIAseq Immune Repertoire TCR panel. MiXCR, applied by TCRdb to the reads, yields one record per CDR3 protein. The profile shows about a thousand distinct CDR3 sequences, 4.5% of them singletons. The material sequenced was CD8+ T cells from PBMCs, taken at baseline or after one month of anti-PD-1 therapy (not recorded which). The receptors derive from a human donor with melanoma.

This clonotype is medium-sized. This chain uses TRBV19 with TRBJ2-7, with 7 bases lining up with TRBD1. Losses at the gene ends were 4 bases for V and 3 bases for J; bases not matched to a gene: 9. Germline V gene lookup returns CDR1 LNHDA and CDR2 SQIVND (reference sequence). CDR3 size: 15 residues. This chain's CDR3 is CASSRIGTEGYEQYF. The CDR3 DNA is TGTGCCAGTAGTAGGATCGGGACAGAAGGCTACGAGCAGTACTTC.

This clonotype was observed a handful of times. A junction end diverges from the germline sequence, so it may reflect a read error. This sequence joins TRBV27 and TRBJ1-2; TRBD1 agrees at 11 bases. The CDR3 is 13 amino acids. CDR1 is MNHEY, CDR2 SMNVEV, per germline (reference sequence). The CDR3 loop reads CASSWTGGGGDIF. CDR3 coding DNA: TGTGCCAGCAGCTGGACAGGGGGCGGTGGCGACATCTTC.

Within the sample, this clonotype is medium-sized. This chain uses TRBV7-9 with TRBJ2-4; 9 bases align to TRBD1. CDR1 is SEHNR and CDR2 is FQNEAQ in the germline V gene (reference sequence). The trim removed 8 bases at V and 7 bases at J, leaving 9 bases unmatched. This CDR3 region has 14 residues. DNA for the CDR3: TGTGCCAGCGGGGGACAGGGATGGTCGAACATTCAGTACTTC. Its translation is CASGGQGWSNIQYF.

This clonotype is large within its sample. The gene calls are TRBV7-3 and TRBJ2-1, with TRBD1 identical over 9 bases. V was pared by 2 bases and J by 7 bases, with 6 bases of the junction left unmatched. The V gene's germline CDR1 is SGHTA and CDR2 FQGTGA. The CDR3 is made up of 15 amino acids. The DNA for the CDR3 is TGTGCCAGCAGCTTAGGGACAGGGATAAGTAATGAGCAGTTCTTC. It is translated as CASSLGTGISNEQFF.

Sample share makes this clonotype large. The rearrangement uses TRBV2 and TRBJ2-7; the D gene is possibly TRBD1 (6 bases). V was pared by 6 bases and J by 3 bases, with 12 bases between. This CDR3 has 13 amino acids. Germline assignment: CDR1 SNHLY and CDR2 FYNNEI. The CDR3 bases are TGTGCCAGCAGCAACAGGGTGAACTACGAGCAGTACTTC. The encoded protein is CASSNRVNYEQYF.

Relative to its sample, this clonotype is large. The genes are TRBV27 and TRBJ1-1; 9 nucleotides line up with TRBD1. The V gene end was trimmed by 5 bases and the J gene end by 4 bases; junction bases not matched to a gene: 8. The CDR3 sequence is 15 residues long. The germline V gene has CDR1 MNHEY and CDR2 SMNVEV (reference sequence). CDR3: CASSPNRGLSTEAFF. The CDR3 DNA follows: TGTGCCAGCAGTCCAAACAGGGGGCTGAGCACTGAAGCTTTCTTT.

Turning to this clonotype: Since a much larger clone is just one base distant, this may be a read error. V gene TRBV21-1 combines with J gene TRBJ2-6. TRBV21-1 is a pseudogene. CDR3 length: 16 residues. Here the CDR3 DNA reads TGTGCCAGCAGCGCGTCTAACCGCTCTGGGGCCAACGTCCTGACTTTC. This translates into CASSASNRSGANVLTF.

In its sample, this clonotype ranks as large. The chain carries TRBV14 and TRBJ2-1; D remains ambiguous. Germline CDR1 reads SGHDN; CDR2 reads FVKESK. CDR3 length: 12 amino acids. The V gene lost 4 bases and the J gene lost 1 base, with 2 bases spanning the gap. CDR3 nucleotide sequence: TGTGCCAGCAGCCGGTCCTACAATGAGCAGTTCTTC. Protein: CASSRSYNEQFF. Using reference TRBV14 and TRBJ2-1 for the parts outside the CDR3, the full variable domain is EAGVTQFPSHSVIEKGQTVTLRCDPISGHDNLYWYRRVMGKEIKFLLHFVKESKQDESGMPNNRFLAERTGGTYSTLKVQPAELEDSGVYFCASSRSYNEQFFGPGTRLTVL.